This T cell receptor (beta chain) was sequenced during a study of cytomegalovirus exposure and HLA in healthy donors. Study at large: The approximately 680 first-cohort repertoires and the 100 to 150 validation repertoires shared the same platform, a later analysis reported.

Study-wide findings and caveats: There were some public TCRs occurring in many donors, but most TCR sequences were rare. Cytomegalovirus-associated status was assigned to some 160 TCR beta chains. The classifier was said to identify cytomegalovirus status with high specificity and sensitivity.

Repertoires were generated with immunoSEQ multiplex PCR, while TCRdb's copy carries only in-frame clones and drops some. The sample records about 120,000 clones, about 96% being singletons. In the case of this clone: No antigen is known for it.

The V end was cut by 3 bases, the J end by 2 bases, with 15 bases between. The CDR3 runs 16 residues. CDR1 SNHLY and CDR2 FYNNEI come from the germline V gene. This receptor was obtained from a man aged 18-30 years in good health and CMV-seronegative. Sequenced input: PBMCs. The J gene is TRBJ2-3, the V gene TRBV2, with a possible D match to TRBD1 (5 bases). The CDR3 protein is CASSEWGTRVTDTQYF. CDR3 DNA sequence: TGTGCCAGCAGTGAGTGGGGCACAAGGGTCACAGATACGCAGTATTTT.